The clone carrying this T cell receptor beta chain came up once. The antigen is not known. The assay was immunoSEQ multiplex PCR, and TCRdb's table has in-frame clones only and misses some. The sample lists about 460,000 clones, about nine tenths occurring once. Germline CDR1 SGHVS, CDR2 FNYEAQ. With V trimmed by 4 bases and J by 6 bases, 8 bases remained unmatched. CDR3 size: 15 residues. This entry is derived from a study of Ad26.COV2.S vaccination and SARS-CoV-2 variants. Study-wide results and limits: Spike-specific responses of CD8+ and CD4+ T cells were reported to display substantial breadth after vaccination. Higher spike-specific TCR breadth was found in vaccine recipients than in placebo recipients.

As for treatment: 15 to 20 received Ad26.COV2.S at low or high dose, single or two shots; about 5 received placebo; per-sample allocation not given. Day 63 after the first vaccine or placebo injection was the time point for sampling. Whoever gave the sample was an adult aged 18-55 years in Boston. This rearrangement joins TRBV7-6 to TRBJ2-3; 9 bases align to TRBD2. The source was peripheral blood, collected in a trial of Ad26.COV2.S vaccine versus placebo. This TCR was recovered from a person aged 18-65 years who received the Ad26.COV2.S COVID-19 vaccine or a placebo. The CDR3 here is CASSSGTSFMDTQYF. In DNA, the CDR3 is TGTGCCAGCAGCTCCGGGACTAGCTTCATGGATACGCAGTATTTT.